Presented here are 3 T cell receptor beta chains from one specimen sequenced in a study of T cells after yellow fever vaccination. TCRdb re-analysed the 5' RACE reads in MiXCR, keeping a single row per CDR3 protein. The sample records about 260,000 distinct CDR3 sequences, roughly 5.2% being singletons. Sample: CD4+ T cells sorted from PBMCs, taken on the day of the yellow fever booster vaccination. The receptors were gathered from a man between 18 and 29 years old who received the YFV17D yellow fever vaccine.

There are a few counts of this clonotype. The chain employs TRBV7-3 and TRBJ2-2; D uncertain. Germline loops: CDR1 SGHTA, CDR2 FQGTGA. The germline V and J ends were trimmed by 0 bases and 7 bases, with 9 bases remaining between them. The CDR3 length is 14 residues. CDR3 sequence: CASSLTGKNGELFF. In DNA form, the CDR3 reads TGTGCCAGCAGCTTAACGGGGAAGAACGGGGAGCTGTTTTTT.

Many counts were recorded for this clonotype. The chain has TRBV5-1 and TRBJ1-4; D gene uncertain. The CDR3 has 15 amino acids. Germline-derived CDR1 and CDR2 are SGHRS and YFSETQ. V lost 0 bases, J lost 8 bases, and 14 bases lay in between. The CDR3 DNA sequence: TGCGCCAGCAGCTTGGGACTAGGAGAGGGAGAAAAACTGTTTTTT. It encodes CASSLGLGEGEKLFF.

The J gene is TRBJ1-1, the V gene TRBV11-2; TRBD1 matches 10 bases. The CDR3 runs 16 residues. The V gene end was trimmed by 5 bases and the J gene end by 5 bases; junction bases not matched to a gene: 11. Germline-derived CDR1 and CDR2 are SGHAT and FQNNGV. The CDR3 spells CASSPLGTGDGTEAFF. CDR3 nucleotide sequence: TGTGCCAGCAGCCCCTTGGGGACAGGGGACGGGACTGAAGCTTTCTTT.